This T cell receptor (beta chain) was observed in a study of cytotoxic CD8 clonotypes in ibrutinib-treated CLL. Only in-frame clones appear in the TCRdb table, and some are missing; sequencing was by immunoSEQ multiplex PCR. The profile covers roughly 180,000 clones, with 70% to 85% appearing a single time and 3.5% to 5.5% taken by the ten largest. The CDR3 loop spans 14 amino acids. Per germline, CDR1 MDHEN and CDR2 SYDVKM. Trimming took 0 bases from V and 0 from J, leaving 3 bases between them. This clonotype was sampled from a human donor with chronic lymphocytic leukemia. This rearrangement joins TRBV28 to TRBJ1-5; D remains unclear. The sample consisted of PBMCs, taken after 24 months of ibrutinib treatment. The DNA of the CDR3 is TGTGCCAGCAGTTTATGGGTTAGCAATCAGCCCCAGCATTTT. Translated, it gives CASSLWVSNQPQHF.